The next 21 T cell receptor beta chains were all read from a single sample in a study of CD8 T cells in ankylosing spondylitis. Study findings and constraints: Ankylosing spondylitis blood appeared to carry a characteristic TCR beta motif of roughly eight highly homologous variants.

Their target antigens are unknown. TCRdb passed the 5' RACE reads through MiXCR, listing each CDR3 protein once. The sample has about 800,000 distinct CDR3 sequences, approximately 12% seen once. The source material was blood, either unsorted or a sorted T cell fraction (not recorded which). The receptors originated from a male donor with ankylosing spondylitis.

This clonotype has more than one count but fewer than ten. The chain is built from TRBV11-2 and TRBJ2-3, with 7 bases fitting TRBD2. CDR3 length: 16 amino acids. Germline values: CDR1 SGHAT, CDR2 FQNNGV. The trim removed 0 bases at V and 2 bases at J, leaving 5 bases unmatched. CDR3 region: CASSLDRRELTDTQYF. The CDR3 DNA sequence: TGTGCCAGCAGCTTAGATCGGCGGGAGCTCACAGATACGCAGTATTTT.

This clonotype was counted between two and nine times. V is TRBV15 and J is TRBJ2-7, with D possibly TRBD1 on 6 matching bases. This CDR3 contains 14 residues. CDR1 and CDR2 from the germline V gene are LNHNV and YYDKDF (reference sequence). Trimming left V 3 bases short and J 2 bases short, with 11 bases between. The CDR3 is CATSSSRQAYEQYF. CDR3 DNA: TGTGCCACCAGCAGCTCACGACAGGCCTACGAGCAGTACTTC.

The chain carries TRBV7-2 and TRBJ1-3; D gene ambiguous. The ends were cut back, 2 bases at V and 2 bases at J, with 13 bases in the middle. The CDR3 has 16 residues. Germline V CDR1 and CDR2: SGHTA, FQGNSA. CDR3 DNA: TGTGCCAGCAGCTTATCGGCCCTTCGCCCTGGAAACACCATATATTTT. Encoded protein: CASSLSALRPGNTIYF. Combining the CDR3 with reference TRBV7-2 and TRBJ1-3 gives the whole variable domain GAGVSQSPSNKVTEKGKDVELRCDPISGHTALYWYRQSLGQGLEFLIYFQGNSAPDKSGLPSDRFSAERTGGSVSTLTIQRTQQEDSAVYLCASSLSALRPGNTIYFGEGSWLTVV.

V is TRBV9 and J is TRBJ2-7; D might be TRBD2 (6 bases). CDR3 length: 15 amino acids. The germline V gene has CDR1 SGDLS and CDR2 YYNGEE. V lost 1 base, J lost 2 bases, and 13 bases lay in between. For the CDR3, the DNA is TGTGCCAGCAGCGTAAGTCCGGGACTTCCCTACGAGCAGTACTTC. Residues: CASSVSPGLPYEQYF. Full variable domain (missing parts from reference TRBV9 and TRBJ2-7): DSGVTQTPKHLITATGQRVTLRCSPRSGDLSVYWYQQSLDQGLQFLIQYYNGEERAKGNILERFSAQQFPDLHSELNLSSLELGDSALYFCASSVSPGLPYEQYFGPGTRLTVT.

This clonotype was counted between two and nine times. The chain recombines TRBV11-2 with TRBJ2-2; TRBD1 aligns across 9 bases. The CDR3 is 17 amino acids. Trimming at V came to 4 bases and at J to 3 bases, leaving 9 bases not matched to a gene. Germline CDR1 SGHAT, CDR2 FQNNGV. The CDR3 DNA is TGTGCCAGCAGCTCAGAGTACAGGGGGCGGGACACCGGGGAGCTGTTTTTT. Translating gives CASSSEYRGRDTGELFF.

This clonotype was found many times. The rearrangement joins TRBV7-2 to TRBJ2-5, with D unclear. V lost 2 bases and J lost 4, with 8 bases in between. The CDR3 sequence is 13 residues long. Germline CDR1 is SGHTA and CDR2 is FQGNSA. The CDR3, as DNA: TGTGCCAGCAGCTTAAGGTTGCGAGAGACCCAGTACTTC. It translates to CASSLRLRETQYF.

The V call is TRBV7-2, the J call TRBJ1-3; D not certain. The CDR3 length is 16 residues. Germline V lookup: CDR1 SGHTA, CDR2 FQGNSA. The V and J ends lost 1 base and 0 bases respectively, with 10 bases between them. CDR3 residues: CASSLGPEGSGNTIYF. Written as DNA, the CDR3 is TGTGCCAGCAGCTTAGGCCCGGAGGGCTCTGGAAACACCATATATTTT.

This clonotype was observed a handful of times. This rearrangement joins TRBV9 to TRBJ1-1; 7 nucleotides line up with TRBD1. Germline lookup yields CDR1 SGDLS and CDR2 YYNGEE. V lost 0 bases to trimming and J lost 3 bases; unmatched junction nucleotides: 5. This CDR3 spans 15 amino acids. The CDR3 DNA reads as TGTGCCAGCAGCGTAGAGCCAGGGGGTGACACTGAAGCTTTCTTT. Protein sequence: CASSVEPGGDTEAFF. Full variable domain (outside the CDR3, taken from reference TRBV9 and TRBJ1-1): DSGVTQTPKHLITATGQRVTLRCSPRSGDLSVYWYQQSLDQGLQFLIQYYNGEERAKGNILERFSAQQFPDLHSELNLSSLELGDSALYFCASSVEPGGDTEAFFGQGTRLTVV.

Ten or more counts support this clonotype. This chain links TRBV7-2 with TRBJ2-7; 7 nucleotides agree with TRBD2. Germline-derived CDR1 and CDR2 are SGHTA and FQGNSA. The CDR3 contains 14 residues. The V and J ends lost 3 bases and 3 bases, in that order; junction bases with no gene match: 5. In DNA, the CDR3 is TGTGCCAGCAGCTTTGCGGGAGCGAACTACGAGCAGTACTTC. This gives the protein CASSFAGANYEQYF.

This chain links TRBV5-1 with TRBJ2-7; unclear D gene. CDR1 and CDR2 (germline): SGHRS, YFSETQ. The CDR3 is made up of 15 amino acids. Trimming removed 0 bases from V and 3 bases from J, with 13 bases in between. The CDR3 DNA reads TGCGCCAGCAGCTTGGCCGACGGCTGGAACTACGAGCAGTACTTC. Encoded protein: CASSLADGWNYEQYF.

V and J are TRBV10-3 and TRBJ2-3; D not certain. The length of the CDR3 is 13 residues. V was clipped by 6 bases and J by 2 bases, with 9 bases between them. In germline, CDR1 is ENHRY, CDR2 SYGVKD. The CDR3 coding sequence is TGTGCCATCAGCGGTCAAACCACAGATACGCAGTATTTT. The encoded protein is CAISGQTTDTQYF.

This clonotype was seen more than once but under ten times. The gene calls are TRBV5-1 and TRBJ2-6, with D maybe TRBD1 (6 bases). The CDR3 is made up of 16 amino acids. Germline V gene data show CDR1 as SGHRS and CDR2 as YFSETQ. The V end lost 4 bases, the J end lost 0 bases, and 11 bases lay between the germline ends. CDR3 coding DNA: TGCGCCAGCAGCCCAGACAGGAGCTCTGGGGCCAACGTCCTGACTTTC. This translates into CASSPDRSSGANVLTF.

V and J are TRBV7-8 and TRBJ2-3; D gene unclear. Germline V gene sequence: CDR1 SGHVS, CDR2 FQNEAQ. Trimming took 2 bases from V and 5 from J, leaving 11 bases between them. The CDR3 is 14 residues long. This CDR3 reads CASSLRNGLDTQYF. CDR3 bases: TGTGCCAGCAGCTTAAGGAACGGGTTAGATACGCAGTATTTT.

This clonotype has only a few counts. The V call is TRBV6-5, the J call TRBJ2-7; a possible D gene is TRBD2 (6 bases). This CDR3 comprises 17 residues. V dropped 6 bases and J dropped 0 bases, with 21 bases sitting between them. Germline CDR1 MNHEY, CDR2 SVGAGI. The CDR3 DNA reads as TGTGCCAGCAGCTACCGGGTTGTGCCGGGGGTCTCCTACGAGCAGTACTTC. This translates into CASSYRVVPGVSYEQYF.

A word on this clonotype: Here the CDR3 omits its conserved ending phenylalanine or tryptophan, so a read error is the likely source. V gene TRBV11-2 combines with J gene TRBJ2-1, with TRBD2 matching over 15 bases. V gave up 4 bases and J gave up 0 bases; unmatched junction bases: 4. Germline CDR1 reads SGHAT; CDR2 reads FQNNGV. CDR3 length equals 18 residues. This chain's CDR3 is CASSWGLAGGNSYNEQFV. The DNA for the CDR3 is TGTGCCAGCAGCTGGGGACTAGCGGGGGGCAACTCCTACAATGAGCAGTTCGTC.

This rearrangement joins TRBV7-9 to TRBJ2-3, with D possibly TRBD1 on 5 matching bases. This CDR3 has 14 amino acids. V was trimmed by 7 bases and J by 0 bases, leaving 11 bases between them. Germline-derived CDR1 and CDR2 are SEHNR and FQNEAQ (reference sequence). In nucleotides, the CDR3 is TGTGCCAGCAACCTAGGGGTGAGCACAGATACGCAGTATTTT. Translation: CASNLGVSTDTQYF. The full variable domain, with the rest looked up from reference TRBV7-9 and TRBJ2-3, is DTGVSQNPRHKITKRGQNVTFRCDPISEHNRLYWYRQTLGQGPEFLTYFQNEAQLEKSRLLSDRFSAERPKGSFSTLEIQRTEQGDSAMYLCASNLGVSTDTQYFGPGTRLTVL.

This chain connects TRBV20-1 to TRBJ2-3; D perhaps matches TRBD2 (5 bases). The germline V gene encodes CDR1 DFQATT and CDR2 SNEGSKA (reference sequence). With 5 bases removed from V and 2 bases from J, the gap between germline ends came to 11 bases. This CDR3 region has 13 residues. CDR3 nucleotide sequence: TGCAGTGCTGTCCCGGGAAACACAGATACGCAGTATTTT. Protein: CSAVPGNTDTQYF.

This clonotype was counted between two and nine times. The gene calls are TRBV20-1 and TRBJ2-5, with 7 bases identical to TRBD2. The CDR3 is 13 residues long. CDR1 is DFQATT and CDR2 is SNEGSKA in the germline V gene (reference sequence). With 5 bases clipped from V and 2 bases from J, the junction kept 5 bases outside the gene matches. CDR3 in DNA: TGCAGTGCTGCCCTAGCGGTACAAGAGACCCAGTACTTC. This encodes CSAALAVQETQYF.

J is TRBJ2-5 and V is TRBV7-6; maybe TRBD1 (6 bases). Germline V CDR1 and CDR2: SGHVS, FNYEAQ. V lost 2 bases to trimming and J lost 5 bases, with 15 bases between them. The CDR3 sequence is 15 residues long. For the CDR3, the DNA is TGTGCCAGCAGCTTATACCAGGGGCCTGGCGAGACCCAGTACTTC. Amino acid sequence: CASSLYQGPGETQYF.

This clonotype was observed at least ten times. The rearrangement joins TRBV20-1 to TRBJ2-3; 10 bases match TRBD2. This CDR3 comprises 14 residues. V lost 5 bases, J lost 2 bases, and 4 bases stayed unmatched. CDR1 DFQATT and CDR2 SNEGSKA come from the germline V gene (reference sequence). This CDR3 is CSAGLAASTDTQYF. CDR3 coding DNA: TGCAGTGCTGGACTAGCGGCTTCCACAGATACGCAGTATTTT.

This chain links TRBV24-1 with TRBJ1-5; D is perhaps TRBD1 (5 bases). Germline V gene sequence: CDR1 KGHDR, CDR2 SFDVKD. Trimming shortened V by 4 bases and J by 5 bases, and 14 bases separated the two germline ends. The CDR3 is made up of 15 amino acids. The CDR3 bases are TGTGCCACCAGTGAGTCAGGGCGGTGGGATCAGCCCCAGCATTTT. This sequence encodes CATSESGRWDQPQHF.